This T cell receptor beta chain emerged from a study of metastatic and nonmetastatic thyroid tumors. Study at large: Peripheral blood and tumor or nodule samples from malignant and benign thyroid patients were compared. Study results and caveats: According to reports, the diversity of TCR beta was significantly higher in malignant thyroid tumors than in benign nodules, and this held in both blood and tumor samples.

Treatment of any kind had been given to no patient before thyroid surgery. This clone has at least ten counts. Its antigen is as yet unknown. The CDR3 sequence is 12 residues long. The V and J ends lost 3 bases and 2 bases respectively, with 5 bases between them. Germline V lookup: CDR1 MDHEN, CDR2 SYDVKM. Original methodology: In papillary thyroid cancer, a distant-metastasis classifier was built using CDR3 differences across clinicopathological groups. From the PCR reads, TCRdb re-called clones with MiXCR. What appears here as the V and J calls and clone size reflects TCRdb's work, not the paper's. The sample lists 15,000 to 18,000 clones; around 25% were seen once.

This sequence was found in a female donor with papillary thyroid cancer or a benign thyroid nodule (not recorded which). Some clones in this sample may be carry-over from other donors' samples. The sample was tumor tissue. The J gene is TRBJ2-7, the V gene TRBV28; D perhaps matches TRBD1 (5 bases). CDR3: CASSFRAYEQYF. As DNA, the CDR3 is TGTGCCAGCAGTTTCAGGGCCTACGAGCAGTACTTC.